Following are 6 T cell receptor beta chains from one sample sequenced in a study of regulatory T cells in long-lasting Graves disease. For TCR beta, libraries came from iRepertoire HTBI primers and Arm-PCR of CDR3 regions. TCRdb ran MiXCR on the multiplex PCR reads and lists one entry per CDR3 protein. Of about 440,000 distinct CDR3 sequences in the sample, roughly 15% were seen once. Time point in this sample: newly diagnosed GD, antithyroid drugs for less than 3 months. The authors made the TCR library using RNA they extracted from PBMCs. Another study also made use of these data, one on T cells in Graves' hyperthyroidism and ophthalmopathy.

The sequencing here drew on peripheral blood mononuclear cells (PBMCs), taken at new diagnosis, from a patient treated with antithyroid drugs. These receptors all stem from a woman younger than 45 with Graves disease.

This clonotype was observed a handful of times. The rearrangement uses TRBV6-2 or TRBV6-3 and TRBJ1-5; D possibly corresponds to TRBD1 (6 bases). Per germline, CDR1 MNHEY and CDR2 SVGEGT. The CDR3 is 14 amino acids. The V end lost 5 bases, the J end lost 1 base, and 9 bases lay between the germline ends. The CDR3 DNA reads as TGTGCCAGCAGTGGGGGGCTAAGCAATCAGCCCCAGCATTTT. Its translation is CASSGGLSNQPQHF.

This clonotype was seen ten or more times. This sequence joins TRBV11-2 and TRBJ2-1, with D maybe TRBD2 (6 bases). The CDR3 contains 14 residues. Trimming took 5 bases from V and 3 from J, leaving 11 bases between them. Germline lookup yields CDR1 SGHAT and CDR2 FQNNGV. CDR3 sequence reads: CASSPGLLYNEQFF. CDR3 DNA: TGTGCCAGCAGCCCGGGACTTCTCTACAATGAGCAGTTCTTC.

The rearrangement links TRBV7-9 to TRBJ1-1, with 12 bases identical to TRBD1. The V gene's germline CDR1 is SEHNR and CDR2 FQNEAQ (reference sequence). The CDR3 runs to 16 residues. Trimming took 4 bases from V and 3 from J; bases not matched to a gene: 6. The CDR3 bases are TGTGCCAGCAGCTCCCGGGACAGGGGGCAGGACACTGAAGCTTTCTTT. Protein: CASSSRDRGQDTEAFF.

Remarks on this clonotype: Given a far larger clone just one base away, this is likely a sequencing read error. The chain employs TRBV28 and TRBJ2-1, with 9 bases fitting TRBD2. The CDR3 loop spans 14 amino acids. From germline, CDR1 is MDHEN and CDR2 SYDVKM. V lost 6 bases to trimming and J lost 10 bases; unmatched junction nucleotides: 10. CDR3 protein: CASRIAGEVHEQFF. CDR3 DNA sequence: TGTGCCAGCAGGATAGCGGGAGAGGTCCACGAGCAGTTCTTC.

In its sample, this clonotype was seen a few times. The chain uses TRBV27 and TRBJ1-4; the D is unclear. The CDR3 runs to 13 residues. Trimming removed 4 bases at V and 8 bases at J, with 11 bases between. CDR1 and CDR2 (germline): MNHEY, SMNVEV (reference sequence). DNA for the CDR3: TGTGCCAGCAGTTCGTCCAGCGTGGAAAAACTGTTTTTT. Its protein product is CASSSSSVEKLFF.

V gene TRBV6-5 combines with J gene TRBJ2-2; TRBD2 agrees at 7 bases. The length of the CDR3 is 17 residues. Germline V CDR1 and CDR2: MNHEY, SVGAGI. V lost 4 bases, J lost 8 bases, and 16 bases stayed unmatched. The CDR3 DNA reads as TGTGCCAGCAGTTCTACGGGACTAAGGGGCCCCGTGGGGGAGCTGTTTTTT. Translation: CASSSTGLRGPVGELFF.